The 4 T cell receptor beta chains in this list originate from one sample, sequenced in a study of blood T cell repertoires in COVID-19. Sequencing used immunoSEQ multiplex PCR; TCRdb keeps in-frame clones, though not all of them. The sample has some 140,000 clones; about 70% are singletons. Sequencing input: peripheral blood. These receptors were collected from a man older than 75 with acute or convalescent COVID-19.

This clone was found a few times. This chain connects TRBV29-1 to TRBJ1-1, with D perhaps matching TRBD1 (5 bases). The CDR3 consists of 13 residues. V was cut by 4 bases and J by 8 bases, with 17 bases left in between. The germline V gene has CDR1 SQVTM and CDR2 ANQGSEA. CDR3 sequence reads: CSVVRQWGDEAFF. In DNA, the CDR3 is TGCAGCGTTGTTCGTCAGTGGGGCGACGAAGCTTTCTTT.

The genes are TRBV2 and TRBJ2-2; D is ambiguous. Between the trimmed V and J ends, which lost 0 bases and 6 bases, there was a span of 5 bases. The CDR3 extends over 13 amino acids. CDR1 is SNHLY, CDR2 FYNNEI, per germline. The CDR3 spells CASSEARPGELFF. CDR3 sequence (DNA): TGTGCCAGCAGTGAAGCGAGGCCCGGGGAGCTGTTTTTT. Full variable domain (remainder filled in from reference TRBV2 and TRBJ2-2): EPEVTQTPSHQVTQMGQEVILRCVPISNHLYFYWYRQILGQKVEFLVSFYNNEISEKSEIFDDQFSVERPDGSNFTLKIRSTKLEDSAMYFCASSEARPGELFFGEGSRLTVL.

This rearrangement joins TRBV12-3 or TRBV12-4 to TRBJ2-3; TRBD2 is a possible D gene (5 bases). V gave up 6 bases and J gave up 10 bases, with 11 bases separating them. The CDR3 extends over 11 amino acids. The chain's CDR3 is CASSRTSAQYF. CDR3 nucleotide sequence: TGTGCCAGCAGCCGTACTAGTGCGCAGTATTTT.

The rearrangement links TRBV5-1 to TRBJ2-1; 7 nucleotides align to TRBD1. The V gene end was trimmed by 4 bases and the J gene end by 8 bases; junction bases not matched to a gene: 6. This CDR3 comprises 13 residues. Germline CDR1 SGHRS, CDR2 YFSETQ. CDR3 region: CASSPGQKDEQFF. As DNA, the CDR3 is TGCGCCAGCAGCCCGGGACAGAAGGATGAGCAGTTCTTC.